This T cell receptor (beta chain) appears in the sequencing data of a study of cytomegalovirus exposure and HLA in healthy donors. Across the whole study: The 100 to 150 validation repertoires, a later analysis reported, used the same platform as the approximately 670 repertoires from the first cohort. Study outcomes and limitations: Using the classifier, cytomegalovirus status was reportedly diagnosed with high specificity and sensitivity. Across donors, most TCRs were seen rarely, yet some public ones were widespread.

Assay: immunoSEQ multiplex PCR; the TCRdb copy retains only in-frame clones and omits some. The table shows 250,000 to 350,000 clones, with over 75% occurring only once. In this sample, this clone turned up once. Its target is unknown. One end of the junction fails to match germline, which may point to a read error. Per germline, CDR1 LNHDA and CDR2 SQIVND (reference sequence). The CDR3 is 13 residues long. This sequence originates from a man in his thirties or forties in good health and CMV-seronegative. This chain connects TRBV19 to TRBJ1-1; D remains unclear. Material: PBMCs. The CDR3 nucleotides are TGTGCCAGTAGTTTAGAGTTCTACACTGAAGCTTTCTTT. Protein product: CASSLEFYTEAFF.